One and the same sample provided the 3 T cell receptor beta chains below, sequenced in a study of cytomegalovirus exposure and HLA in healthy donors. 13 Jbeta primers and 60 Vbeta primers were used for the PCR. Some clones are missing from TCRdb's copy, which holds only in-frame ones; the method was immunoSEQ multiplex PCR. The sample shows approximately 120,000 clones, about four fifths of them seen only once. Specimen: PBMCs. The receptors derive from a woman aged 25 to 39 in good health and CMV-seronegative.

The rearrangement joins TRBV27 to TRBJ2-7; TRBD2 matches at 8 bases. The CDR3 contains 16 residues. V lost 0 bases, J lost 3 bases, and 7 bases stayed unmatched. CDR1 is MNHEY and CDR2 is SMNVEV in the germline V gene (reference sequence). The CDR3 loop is CASSLSLGLVLYEQYF. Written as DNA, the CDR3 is TGTGCCAGCAGTTTATCTTTGGGACTAGTCCTCTACGAGCAGTACTTC.

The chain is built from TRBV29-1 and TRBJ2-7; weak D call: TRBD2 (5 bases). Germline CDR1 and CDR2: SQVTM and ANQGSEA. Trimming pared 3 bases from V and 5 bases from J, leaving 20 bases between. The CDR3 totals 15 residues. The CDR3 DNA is TGCAGCGTTGAGTTGTGGGAGCGCCAGAGCGACGAGCAGTACTTC. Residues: CSVELWERQSDEQYF.

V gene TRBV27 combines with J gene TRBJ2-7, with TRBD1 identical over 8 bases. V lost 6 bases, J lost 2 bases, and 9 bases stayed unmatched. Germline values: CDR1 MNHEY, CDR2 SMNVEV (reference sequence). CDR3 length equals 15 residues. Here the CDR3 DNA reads TGTGCCAGCAGGCTCACGACAGGGGCACCCTACGAGCAGTACTTC. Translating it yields CASRLTTGAPYEQYF.